The 8 T cell receptor beta chains given below trace back to one sample, sequenced in a study of T cells after yellow fever vaccination (dated by TCRdb to the late 2010s). The sample's treatment or condition label, in plain terms: live attenuated yellow fever vaccine strain. Libraries were constructed by 5' RACE. Sequencing relied on an Illumina NovaSeq 6000. TCRdb reanalyzed the raw reads on its own, using fastp at Q25 for trimming and MiXCR for clone calling, and kept in-frame beta chains. Duplicate CDR3 protein sequences are folded into a single record with the most common DNA and genes. Counted in this sample were some 200,000 distinct CDR3 sequences; around 10% of them appeared once. The ten largest clonotypes hold 35% to 45% of the sample. The starting material was CD8+ T cells sorted from PBMCs, obtained 15 days after the yellow fever booster vaccination. The receptors stem from a young man who received the YFV17D yellow fever vaccine.

This sequence joins TRBV20-1 and TRBJ1-1; a possible D gene is TRBD1 (6 bases). In germline, CDR1 is DFQATT, CDR2 SNEGSKA (reference sequence). Deletions cut 5 bases from V and 4 bases from J, with 11 bases between. CDR3 length equals 12 residues. CDR3 coding DNA: TGCAGTGCTCCCAGGGGTGTCACTGAAGCTTTCTTT. Translating it yields CSAPRGVTEAFF.

Points on this clonotype: A much more abundant neighbour one base away suggests this may be a read error. The chain joins TRBV7-9 to TRBJ2-7, with D perhaps TRBD2 (5 bases). Between the trimmed V and J ends, which lost 5 bases and 6 bases, there was a span of 17 bases. The CDR3 loop spans 14 amino acids. Germline values: CDR1 SEHNR, CDR2 FQNEAQ (reference sequence). In DNA, the CDR3 is TGTGCCAGCAGCGGCGGGCTTACCTACTCCGAGCAGTACTTC. Its translation is CASSGGLTYSEQYF.

The chain joins TRBV11-2 to TRBJ1-1, with 8 bases matching TRBD1. Per germline, CDR1 SGHAT and CDR2 FQNNGV. V shed 0 bases and J 3 bases; nucleotides not matched to a gene: 9. The CDR3 has 17 amino acids. The CDR3 is CASSLEGLARGHTEAFF. The CDR3 DNA is TGTGCCAGCAGCTTAGAAGGCTTGGCCAGGGGGCACACTGAAGCTTTCTTT.

This clonotype came up a few times. The gene calls are TRBV29-1 and TRBJ2-7, with 8 bases lining up with TRBD1. CDR1 is SQVTM and CDR2 is ANQGSEA in the germline V gene. The CDR3 extends over 14 amino acids. Germline trimming cut 0 bases from V and 5 bases from J; bases unmatched to any gene: 6. The CDR3, as DNA: TGCAGCGTTGAAGACCCAGGGGGCTCGGACGAGCAGTACTTC. It specifies CSVEDPGGSDEQYF.

The chain recombines TRBV7-2 with TRBJ1-1, with D perhaps matching TRBD1 (6 bases). V was shortened by 3 bases and J by 2 bases, with 13 bases between the two germline ends. The CDR3 runs 15 residues. CDR1 and CDR2 from the germline V gene are SGHTA and FQGNSA. CDR3 sequence (DNA): TGTGCCAGCAGCTTGGCCGGGACACCTAACACTGAAGCTTTCTTT. The encoded protein is CASSLAGTPNTEAFF.

V usage is TRBV3-1 and J usage is TRBJ1-5; 8 bases match TRBD1. J gave up 2 bases and V 1 base, and 1 base lay outside the gene matches. The CDR3 extends over 15 amino acids. CDR1 and CDR2 from the germline V gene are LGHDT and YNNKEL (reference sequence). Here the CDR3 DNA reads TGTGCCAGCAGCCAAGCGGGACAGGGCAATCAGCCCCAGCATTTT. Amino acid sequence: CASSQAGQGNQPQHF.

The rearrangement links TRBV29-1 to TRBJ1-3; D unresolved. Per germline, CDR1 SQVTM and CDR2 ANQGSEA. The CDR3 extends over 13 amino acids. The germline V and J ends were trimmed by 4 bases and 0 bases, with 7 bases remaining between them. CDR3 sequence: CSVVLDSGNTIYF. CDR3 nucleotides: TGCAGCGTTGTTTTAGACTCTGGAAACACCATATATTTT.

This clonotype has only a few counts. This chain links TRBV11-2 with TRBJ2-5; 10 nucleotides match TRBD2. The CDR3 covers 15 residues. After removal of 5 bases from V and 4 bases from J, the junction contained 7 bases not matched to a gene. CDR1 and CDR2 from the germline V gene are SGHAT and FQNNGV. The CDR3 loop reads CASSRSGGASETQYF. As DNA, the CDR3 is TGTGCCAGCAGCCGGAGCGGGGGGGCCTCAGAGACCCAGTACTTC.